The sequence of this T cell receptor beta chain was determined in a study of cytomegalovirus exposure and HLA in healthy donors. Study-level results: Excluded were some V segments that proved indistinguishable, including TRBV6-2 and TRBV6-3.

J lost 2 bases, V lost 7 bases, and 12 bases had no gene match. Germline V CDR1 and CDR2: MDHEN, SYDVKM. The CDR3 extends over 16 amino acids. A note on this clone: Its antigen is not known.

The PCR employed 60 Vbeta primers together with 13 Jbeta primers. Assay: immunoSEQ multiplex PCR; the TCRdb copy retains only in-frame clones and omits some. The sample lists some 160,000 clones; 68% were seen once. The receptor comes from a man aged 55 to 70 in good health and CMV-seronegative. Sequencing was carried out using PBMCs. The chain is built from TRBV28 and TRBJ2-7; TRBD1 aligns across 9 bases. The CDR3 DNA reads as TGTGCCAGCACACCCCCGGGACAGGGAGGGACCTACGAGCAGTACTTC. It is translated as CASTPPGQGGTYEQYF.